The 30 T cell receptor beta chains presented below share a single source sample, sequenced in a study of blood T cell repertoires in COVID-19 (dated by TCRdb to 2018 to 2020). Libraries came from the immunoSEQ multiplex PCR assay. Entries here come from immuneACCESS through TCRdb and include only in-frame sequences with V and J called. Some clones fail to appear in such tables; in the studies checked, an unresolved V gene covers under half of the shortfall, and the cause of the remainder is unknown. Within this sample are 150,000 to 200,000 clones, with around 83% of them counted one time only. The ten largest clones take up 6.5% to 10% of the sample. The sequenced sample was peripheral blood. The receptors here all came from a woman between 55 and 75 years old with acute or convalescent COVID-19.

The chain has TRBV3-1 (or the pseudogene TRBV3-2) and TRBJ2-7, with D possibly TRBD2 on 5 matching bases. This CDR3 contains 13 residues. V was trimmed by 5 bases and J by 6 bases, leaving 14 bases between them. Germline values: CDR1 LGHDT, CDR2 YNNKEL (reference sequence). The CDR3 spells CASSDTEEREQYF. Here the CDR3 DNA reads TGTGCCAGCAGCGACACGGAGGAACGCGAGCAGTACTTC.

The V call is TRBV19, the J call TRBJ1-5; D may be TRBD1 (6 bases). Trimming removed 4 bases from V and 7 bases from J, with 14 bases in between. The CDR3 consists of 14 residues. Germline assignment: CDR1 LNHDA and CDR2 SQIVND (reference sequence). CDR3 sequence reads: CASSRVQGRQPQHF. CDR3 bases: TGTGCCAGTAGTAGGGTACAGGGAAGACAGCCCCAGCATTTT.

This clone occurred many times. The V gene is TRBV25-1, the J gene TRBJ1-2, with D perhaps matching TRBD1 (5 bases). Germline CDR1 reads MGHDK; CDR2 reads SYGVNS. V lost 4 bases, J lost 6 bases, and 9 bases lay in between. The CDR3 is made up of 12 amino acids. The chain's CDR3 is CASSGWGDGYTF. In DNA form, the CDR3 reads TGTGCCAGCAGTGGATGGGGCGATGGCTACACCTTC.

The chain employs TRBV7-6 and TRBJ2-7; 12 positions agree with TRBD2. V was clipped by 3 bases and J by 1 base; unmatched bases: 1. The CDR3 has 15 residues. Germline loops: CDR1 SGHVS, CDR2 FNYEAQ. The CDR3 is CASSLTSGRSYEQYV. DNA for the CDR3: TGTGCCAGCAGCTTGACTAGCGGGAGATCCTACGAGCAGTACGTC.

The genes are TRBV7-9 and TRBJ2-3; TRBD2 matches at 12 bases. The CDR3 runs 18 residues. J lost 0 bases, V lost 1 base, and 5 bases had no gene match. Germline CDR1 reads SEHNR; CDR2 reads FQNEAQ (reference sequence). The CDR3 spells CASSLERGTSGSTDTQYF. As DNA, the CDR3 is TGTGCCAGCAGCTTAGAGCGGGGGACTAGCGGGAGCACAGATACGCAGTATTTT.

This CDR3 is CAISDRGPQETQYF. CDR3 DNA sequence: TGTGCCATCAGTGACAGGGGGCCCCAAGAGACCCAGTACTTC. The rearrangement joins TRBV10-3 to TRBJ2-5; 8 nucleotides align to TRBD1. The germline CDR1 and CDR2 sequences are ENHRY and SYGVKD. V was clipped by 3 bases and J by 1 base; unmatched bases: 1. CDR3 length equals 14 residues.

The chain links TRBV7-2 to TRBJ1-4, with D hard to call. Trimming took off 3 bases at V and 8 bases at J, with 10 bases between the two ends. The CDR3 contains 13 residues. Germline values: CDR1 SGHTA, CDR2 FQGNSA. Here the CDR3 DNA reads TGTGCCAGCAGCTTGACATTTGGAGAAAAACTGTTTTTT. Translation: CASSLTFGEKLFF.

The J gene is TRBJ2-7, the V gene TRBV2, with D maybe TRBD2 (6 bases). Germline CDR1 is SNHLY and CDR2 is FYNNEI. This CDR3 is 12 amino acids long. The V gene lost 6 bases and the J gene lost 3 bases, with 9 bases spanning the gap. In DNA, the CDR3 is TGTGCCAGCAGGGAGGGATTCTACGAGCAGTACTTC. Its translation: CASREGFYEQYF.

CDR3: CASSQVAGAGEQFF. The DNA for the CDR3 is TGTGCCAGCAGCCAAGTAGCGGGAGCGGGGGAGCAGTTCTTC. This rearrangement joins TRBV4-2 to TRBJ2-1, with 9 positions matching TRBD2. V trimming: 1 base; J trimming: 10 bases; junction bases outside the gene matches: 5. The CDR3 is 14 amino acids. Germline V CDR1 and CDR2: LGHNA, YNFKEQ.

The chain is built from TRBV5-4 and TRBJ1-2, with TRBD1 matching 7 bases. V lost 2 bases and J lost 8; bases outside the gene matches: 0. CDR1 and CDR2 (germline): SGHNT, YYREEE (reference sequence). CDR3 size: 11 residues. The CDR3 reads CASSLGGGYTF. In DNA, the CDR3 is TGTGCCAGCAGCTTAGGGGGCGGCTACACCTTC.

The CDR3 nucleotides read TGTGCCAGCACTCAAAGCGTCCCCGGGGAGCTGTTTTTT. Amino acids: CASTQSVPGELFF. The genes are TRBV6-5 and TRBJ2-2; D is undetermined. The germline gives CDR1 MNHEY, CDR2 SVGAGI. The CDR3 has 13 residues. V dropped 7 bases and J dropped 6 bases, with 12 bases sitting between them.

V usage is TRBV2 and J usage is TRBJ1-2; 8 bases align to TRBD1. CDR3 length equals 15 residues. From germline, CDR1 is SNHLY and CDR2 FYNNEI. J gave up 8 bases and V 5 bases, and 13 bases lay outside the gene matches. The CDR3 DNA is TGTGCCAGCAGTTCACCCTCGGACAGGGTGGGAGGCTACACCTTC. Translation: CASSSPSDRVGGYTF.

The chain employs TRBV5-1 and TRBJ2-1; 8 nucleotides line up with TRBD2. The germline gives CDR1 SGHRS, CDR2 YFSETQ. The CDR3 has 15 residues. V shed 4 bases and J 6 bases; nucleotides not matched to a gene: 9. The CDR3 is CASSTAGTRSNEQFF. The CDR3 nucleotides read TGCGCCAGCAGCACAGCCGGGACTAGGTCCAATGAGCAGTTCTTC.

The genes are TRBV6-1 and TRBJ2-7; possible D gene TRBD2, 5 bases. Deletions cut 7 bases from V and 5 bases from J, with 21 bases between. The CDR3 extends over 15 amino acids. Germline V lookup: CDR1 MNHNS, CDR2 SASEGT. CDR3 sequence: CASMISGSEKDEQYF. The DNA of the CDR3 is TGTGCCAGCATGATTTCGGGGAGTGAGAAAGACGAGCAGTACTTC.

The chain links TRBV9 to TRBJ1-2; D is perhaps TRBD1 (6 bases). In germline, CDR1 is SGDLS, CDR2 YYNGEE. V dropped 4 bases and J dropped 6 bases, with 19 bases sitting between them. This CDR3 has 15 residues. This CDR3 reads CASSPRGTGLDGYTF. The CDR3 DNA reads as TGTGCCAGCAGCCCGAGAGGTACAGGGTTAGATGGCTACACCTTC.

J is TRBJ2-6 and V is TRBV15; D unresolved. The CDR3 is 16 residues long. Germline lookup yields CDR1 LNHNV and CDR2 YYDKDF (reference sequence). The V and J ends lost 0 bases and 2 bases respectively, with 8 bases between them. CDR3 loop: CATSRDLAAGANVLTF. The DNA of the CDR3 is TGTGCCACCAGCAGAGATTTGGCCGCTGGGGCCAACGTCCTGACTTTC.

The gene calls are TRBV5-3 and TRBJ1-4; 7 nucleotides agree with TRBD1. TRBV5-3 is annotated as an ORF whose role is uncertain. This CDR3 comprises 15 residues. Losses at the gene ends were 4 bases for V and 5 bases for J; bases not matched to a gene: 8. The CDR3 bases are TGTGCCAGAAGCGCGGATGGACAGGAGAATGAAAAACTGTTTTTT. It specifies CARSADGQENEKLFF.

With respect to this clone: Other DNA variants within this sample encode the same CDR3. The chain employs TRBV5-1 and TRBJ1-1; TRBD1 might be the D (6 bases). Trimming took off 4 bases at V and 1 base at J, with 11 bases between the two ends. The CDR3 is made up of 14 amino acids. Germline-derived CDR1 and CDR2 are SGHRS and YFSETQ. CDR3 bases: TGCGCCAGCAGCCCGGACAGTCGGAACACTGAAGCTTTCTTT. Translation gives CASSPDSRNTEAFF.

CDR3 in amino acids: CASSNGGYYSPLHF. CDR3 DNA sequence: TGTGCCAGCAGCAACGGCGGGTATTATTCACCCCTCCACTTT. The gene calls are TRBV21-1 and TRBJ1-6. TRBV21-1 is flagged as a pseudogene. The CDR3 runs to 14 residues.

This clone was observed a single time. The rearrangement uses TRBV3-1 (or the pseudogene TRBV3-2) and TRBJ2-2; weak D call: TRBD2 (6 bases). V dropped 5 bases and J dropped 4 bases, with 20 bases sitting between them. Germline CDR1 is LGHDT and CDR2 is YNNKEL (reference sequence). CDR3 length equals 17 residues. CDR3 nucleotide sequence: TGTGCCAGCAGCACCCCCTGGGGGACTGCTCGCACCGGGGAGCTGTTTTTT. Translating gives CASSTPWGTARTGELFF.

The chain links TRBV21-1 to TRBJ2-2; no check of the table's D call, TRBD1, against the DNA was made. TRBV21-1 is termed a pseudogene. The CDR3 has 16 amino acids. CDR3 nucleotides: TGTGCCAGCAGCAAGATGGGACAGGCGAACACCGGGGAGCTGTTTTTT. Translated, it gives CASSKMGQANTGELFF.

Written as DNA, the CDR3 is TGTGCCAGCAGCAGCCTCCCGTCCTCTGTTTCCTACGAGCAGTACTTC. This encodes CASSSLPSSVSYEQYF. The genes are TRBV7-9 and TRBJ2-7; no definite D call. CDR3 length: 16 residues. CDR1 SEHNR and CDR2 FQNEAQ come from the germline V gene (reference sequence). V was clipped by 5 bases and J by 1 base, with 18 bases between them.

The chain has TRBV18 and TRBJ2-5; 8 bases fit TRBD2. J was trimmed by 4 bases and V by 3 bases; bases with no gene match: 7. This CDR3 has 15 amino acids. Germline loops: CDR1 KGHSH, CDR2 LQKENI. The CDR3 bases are TGTGCCAGCTCACCCCGGGGGGGGACAACAGAGACCCAGTACTTC. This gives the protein CASSPRGGTTETQYF.

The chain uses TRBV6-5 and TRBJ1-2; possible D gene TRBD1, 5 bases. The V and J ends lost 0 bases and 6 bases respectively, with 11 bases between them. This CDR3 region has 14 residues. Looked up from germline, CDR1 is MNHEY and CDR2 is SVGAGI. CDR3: CASSYSTGGDGYTF. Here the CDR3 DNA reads TGTGCCAGCAGTTACTCGACCGGGGGGGATGGCTACACCTTC.

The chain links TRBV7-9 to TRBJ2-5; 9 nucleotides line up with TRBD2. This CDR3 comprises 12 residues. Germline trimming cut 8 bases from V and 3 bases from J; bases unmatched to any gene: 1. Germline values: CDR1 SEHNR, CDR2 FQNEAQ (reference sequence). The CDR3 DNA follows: TGTGCCAGCGGCGGGAGGGAAGAGACCCAGTACTTC. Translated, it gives CASGGREETQYF.

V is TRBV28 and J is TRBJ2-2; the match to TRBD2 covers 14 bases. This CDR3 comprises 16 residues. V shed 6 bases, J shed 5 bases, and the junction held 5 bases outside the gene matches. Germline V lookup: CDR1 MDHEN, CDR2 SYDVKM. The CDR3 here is CASSPGLAGGTGELFF. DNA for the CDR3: TGTGCCAGCAGCCCCGGACTAGCGGGAGGAACCGGGGAGCTGTTTTTT.

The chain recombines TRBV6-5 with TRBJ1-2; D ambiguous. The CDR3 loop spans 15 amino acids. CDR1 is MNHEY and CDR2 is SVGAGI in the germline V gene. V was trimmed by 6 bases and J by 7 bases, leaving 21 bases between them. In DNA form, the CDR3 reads TGTGCCAGCAGACCTCTGACGGTCCCGAGGATTGGCTACACCTTC. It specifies CASRPLTVPRIGYTF.

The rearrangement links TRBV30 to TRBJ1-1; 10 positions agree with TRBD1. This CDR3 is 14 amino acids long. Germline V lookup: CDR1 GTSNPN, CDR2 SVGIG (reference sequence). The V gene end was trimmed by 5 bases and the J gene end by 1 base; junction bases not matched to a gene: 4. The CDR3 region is CAWDRGPWNTEAFF. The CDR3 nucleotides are TGTGCCTGGGACAGGGGGCCTTGGAACACTGAAGCTTTCTTT.

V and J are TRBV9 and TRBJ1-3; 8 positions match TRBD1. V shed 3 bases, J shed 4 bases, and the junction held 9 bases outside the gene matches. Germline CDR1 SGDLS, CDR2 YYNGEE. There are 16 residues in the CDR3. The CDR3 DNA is TGTGCCAGCAGCGCCGTCCAGGGGGCGCGGGGAAACACCATATATTTT. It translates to CASSAVQGARGNTIYF.

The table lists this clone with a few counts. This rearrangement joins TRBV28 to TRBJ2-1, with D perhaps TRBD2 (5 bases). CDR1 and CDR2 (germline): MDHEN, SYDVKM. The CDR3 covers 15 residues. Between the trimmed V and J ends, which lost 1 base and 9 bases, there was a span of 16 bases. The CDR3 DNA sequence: TGTGCCAGCAGTTTATTAAGAGGGAGTCGGGGTGAGCAGTTCTTC. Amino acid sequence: CASSLLRGSRGEQFF.